The 27 T cell receptor beta chains below come from one sample, sequenced in a study of Ad26.COV2.S vaccination and SARS-CoV-2 variants. Sequenced by immunoSEQ multiplex PCR; TCRdb stores in-frame clones only, minus some. Counted here are around 340,000 clones, roughly 90% occurring once; the ten biggest clones make up approximately 5.9%. The treatment here: around 19 received Ad26.COV2.S at low or high dose, single or two shots; about 5 received placebo; per-sample allocation not given. The study sampled participants on day 63 after the first vaccine or placebo injection. Sequenced material: peripheral blood, taken in a trial of Ad26.COV2.S vaccine versus placebo. These receptors all come from a person between 18 and 60 years old who received the Ad26.COV2.S COVID-19 vaccine or a placebo.

V and J are TRBV14 and TRBJ2-1; D may be TRBD1 or TRBD2 (5 bases each). This CDR3 is 14 amino acids long. The V end was cut by 0 bases, the J end by 7 bases, with 10 bases between. Germline values: CDR1 SGHDN, CDR2 FVKESK. The CDR3, as DNA: TGTGCCAGCAGCCAAGATCAATGGGGGAATGAGCAGTTCTTC. Encoded protein: CASSQDQWGNEQFF.

The chain recombines TRBV7-2 with TRBJ2-3; D may correspond to TRBD1 or TRBD2 (5 bases each). This CDR3 is built from 13 residues. Germline V gives CDR1 SGHTA, CDR2 FQGNSA. Trimming left V 5 bases short and J 5 bases short, with 11 bases between. The CDR3 sequence: CASSAEGRDTQYF. The CDR3, as DNA: TGTGCCAGCAGCGCCGAGGGGCGAGATACGCAGTATTTT.

The genes are TRBV21-1 and TRBJ1-2. TRBV21-1 is shown as a pseudogene. This CDR3 is 19 amino acids long. The CDR3 loop reads CASSIRRGGCLGNDYGYTF. The CDR3 DNA sequence: TGTGCCAGCAGCATACGTCGCGGGGGCTGTTTGGGCAATGACTATGGCTACACCTTC.

This rearrangement joins TRBV14 to TRBJ2-6; D call uncertain. V was clipped by 4 bases and J by 1 base, with 14 bases between them. The CDR3 totals 17 residues. Per the germline V gene, CDR1 is SGHDN and CDR2 is FVKESK. The CDR3 bases are TGTGCCAGCAGCCTCCGATCAGGTATTTCTGGGGCCAACGTCCTGACTTTC. It translates to CASSLRSGISGANVLTF.

The V gene is TRBV4-3, the J gene TRBJ2-7, with D perhaps TRBD1 (5 bases). The CDR3 is made up of 16 amino acids. V lost 0 bases and J 4 bases, leaving 16 bases between the germline ends. From germline, CDR1 is LGHNA and CDR2 YSLEER. CDR3 protein: CASSQDGAGNWYEQYF. CDR3 in DNA: TGCGCCAGCAGCCAAGATGGGGCAGGGAATTGGTACGAGCAGTACTTC.

The CDR3 DNA reads as TGTGCCTGGAATAGGGACCTCTATGGCTACACCTTC. Amino acids: CAWNRDLYGYTF. The gene calls are TRBV30 and TRBJ1-2; tentatively, D is TRBD1 (5 bases). The CDR3 spans 12 residues. Per the germline V gene, CDR1 is GTSNPN and CDR2 is SVGIG (reference sequence). V was trimmed by 4 bases and J by 4 bases, leaving 10 bases between them.

Only one count was recorded for this clone. The rearrangement uses TRBV7-2 and TRBJ1-1; 7 nucleotides match TRBD1. Germline CDR1 SGHTA, CDR2 FQGNSA. The V gene end was trimmed by 4 bases and the J gene end by 1 base; junction bases not matched to a gene: 3. The CDR3 contains 14 residues. The CDR3 sequence is CASSSQGKNTEAFF. CDR3 in DNA: TGTGCCAGCAGCTCACAGGGGAAGAACACTGAAGCTTTCTTT.

V and J are TRBV27 and TRBJ2-7; 13 bases fit TRBD2. Germline V gene sequence: CDR1 MNHEY, CDR2 SMNVEV (reference sequence). The CDR3 is 16 residues long. The trim removed 5 bases at V and 4 bases at J, leaving 8 bases unmatched. The CDR3 bases are TGTGCCAGCAGTCTGGGGCGGACTAGCGGGAGTTACGAGCAGTACTTC. It encodes CASSLGRTSGSYEQYF.

This clone was observed a handful of times. This chain's CDR3 is CASKTGDWGTEAFF. CDR3 nucleotide sequence: TGTGCCAGTAAAACAGGGGACTGGGGCACTGAAGCTTTCTTT. The rearrangement links TRBV19 to TRBJ1-1, with 7 positions matching TRBD1. The junction had 9 bases not matched to a gene; V was cut back by 7 bases and J by 4 bases. Germline V gene lookup returns CDR1 LNHDA and CDR2 SQIVND (reference sequence). The CDR3 is 14 residues long.

This clone was seen a single time. J is TRBJ1-2 and V is TRBV11-2, with a weak D call TRBD1 (5 bases). CDR1 SGHAT and CDR2 FQNNGV come from the germline V gene. The CDR3 totals 15 residues. Trimming removed 5 bases at V and 2 bases at J, with 15 bases between. The CDR3 reads CASSGDSLLNYGYTF. In nucleotides, the CDR3 is TGTGCCAGCAGCGGAGACAGCCTCTTAAACTATGGCTACACCTTC.

The sample holds many counts of this clone. Other DNA sequences in the same sample also yield this CDR3. The genes are TRBV7-9 and TRBJ1-1; TRBD1 aligns across 7 bases. Germline-derived CDR1 and CDR2 are SEHNR and FQNEAQ (reference sequence). The CDR3 runs 14 residues. The V and J ends lost 3 bases and 0 bases, in that order; junction bases with no gene match: 1. The CDR3 loop reads CASSLGQMNTEAFF. CDR3 in DNA: TGTGCCAGCAGCTTGGGACAGATGAACACTGAAGCTTTCTTT.

This chain connects TRBV6-4 to TRBJ2-2; 8 nucleotides match TRBD1. This CDR3 is 16 amino acids long. The germline CDR1 and CDR2 sequences are MRHNA and SNTAGT. The V segment lost 5 bases and the J segment 2 bases; nucleotides outside the gene matches: 7. CDR3 loop: CASSPQGARNTGELFF. The CDR3 region has the DNA TGTGCCAGCAGTCCCCAGGGGGCGCGTAACACCGGGGAGCTGTTTTTT.

The V and J genes are TRBV7-3 and TRBJ1-2; possible D gene TRBD1, 6 bases. Germline-derived CDR1 and CDR2 are SGHTA and FQGTGA. The V end lost 4 bases, the J end lost 3 bases, and 12 bases lay between the germline ends. The CDR3 covers 14 residues. The CDR3: CASSSLQGHYGYTF. DNA for the CDR3: TGTGCCAGCAGCTCCTTACAGGGTCACTATGGCTACACCTTC.

The chain uses TRBV30 and TRBJ1-5, with D possibly TRBD1 on 6 matching bases. The V end was cut by 2 bases, the J end by 7 bases, with 21 bases between. Germline V gene lookup returns CDR1 GTSNPN and CDR2 SVGIG (reference sequence). This CDR3 has 16 residues. CDR3 bases: TGTGCCTGGAGTCGTGGGGGGGCAGGGCTTAGCCAGCCCCAGCATTTT. Encoded protein: CAWSRGGAGLSQPQHF.

The rearrangement uses TRBV27 and TRBJ2-5; 10 nucleotides align to TRBD2. The CDR3 runs 15 residues. Germline assignment: CDR1 MNHEY and CDR2 SMNVEV (reference sequence). Unmatched junction bases numbered 8, after V lost 5 bases and J lost 5 bases. The CDR3 coding sequence is TGTGCCAGCAGTCCTAGCGGGAGAGAGTTCGAGACCCAGTACTTC. Protein product: CASSPSGREFETQYF.

The rearrangement joins TRBV30 to TRBJ1-6; the D is unclear. The CDR3 sequence is 14 residues long. V lost 4 bases, J lost 2 bases, and 9 bases lay in between. Germline CDR1 is GTSNPN and CDR2 is SVGIG (reference sequence). As DNA, the CDR3 is TGTGCCTGGATACGCAGCCCCTATAATTCACCCCTCCACTTT. Amino acid sequence: CAWIRSPYNSPLHF.

The chain has TRBV30 and TRBJ2-7; D could derive from TRBD1 or TRBD2 (5 bases each). V lost 8 bases to trimming and J lost 7 bases, with 18 bases between them. The CDR3 covers 12 residues. Per germline, CDR1 GTSNPN and CDR2 SVGIG (reference sequence). The CDR3 DNA follows: TGTGCCGGAACAGGACTGCAGGAAGAGCAGTACTTC. It translates to CAGTGLQEEQYF.

The chain combines TRBV7-2 with TRBJ2-7; no reliable D call. The CDR3 sequence is 13 residues long. Trimming stripped 3 bases from V and 6 bases from J, with 12 bases between. Germline CDR1 SGHTA, CDR2 FQGNSA. The CDR3 loop is CASSLSGGSEQYF. CDR3 nucleotides: TGTGCCAGCAGCTTGTCGGGCGGCAGCGAGCAGTACTTC.

This rearrangement joins TRBV14 to TRBJ1-3; tentatively, D is TRBD1 (5 bases). Germline CDR1 is SGHDN and CDR2 is FVKESK. CDR3 length: 15 residues. V was trimmed by 2 bases and J by 3 bases, leaving 11 bases between them. The CDR3 region is CASSQWGMLGNTIYF. CDR3 nucleotide sequence: TGTGCCAGCAGCCAATGGGGGATGCTTGGAAACACCATATATTTT.

The V gene is TRBV5-4, the J gene TRBJ1-2, with D possibly TRBD1 on 5 matching bases. V lost 4 bases to trimming and J lost 8 bases, with 21 bases between them. This CDR3 is 15 amino acids long. Germline loops: CDR1 SGHNT, CDR2 YYREEE (reference sequence). CDR3 nucleotides: TGTGCCAGCAGCCTCCGAGACAGACCTTCGGAGGGCTACACCTTC. Encoded protein: CASSLRDRPSEGYTF.

The gene calls are TRBV15 and TRBJ2-2; D unresolved. In germline, CDR1 is LNHNV, CDR2 YYDKDF (reference sequence). Trimming removed 6 bases from V and 4 bases from J, with 6 bases in between. The CDR3 has 12 amino acids. The CDR3 here is CATRITTGELFF. The CDR3 bases are TGTGCCACCAGGATCACCACCGGGGAGCTGTTTTTT.

The chain employs TRBV4-3 and TRBJ2-2, with D unresolved. The CDR3 has 14 residues. CDR1 is LGHNA, CDR2 YSLEER, per germline. V lost 0 bases, J lost 12 bases, and 14 bases lay in between. The CDR3 sequence: CASSQEGMAEKLFF. CDR3 bases: TGCGCCAGCAGCCAAGAGGGAATGGCGGAAAAGCTGTTTTTT.

This clone has only a few counts. J is TRBJ1-2 and V is TRBV11-1; D remains ambiguous. CDR3 size: 14 residues. Germline V gene sequence: CDR1 SGHAT, CDR2 FQDESV (reference sequence). Trimming shortened V by 1 base and J by 4 bases, and 10 bases separated the two germline ends. CDR3: CASSLGGSSYGYTF. CDR3 bases: TGTGCCAGCAGCTTAGGAGGGTCCAGCTATGGCTACACCTTC.

CDR3 protein: CASSPVSNEQFF. The CDR3 DNA follows: TGTGCCAGCAGTCCAGTTAGCAATGAGCAGTTCTTC. The V call is TRBV12-3 or TRBV12-4, the J call TRBJ2-1; D unresolved. The CDR3 has 12 residues. V was pared by 5 bases and J by 6 bases, with 8 bases between.

The chain combines TRBV7-8 with TRBJ2-7; D is possibly TRBD1 (5 bases). The germline CDR1 and CDR2 sequences are SGHVS and FQNEAQ. The CDR3 has 14 residues. Trimming took off 2 bases at V and 2 bases at J, with 10 bases between the two ends. The CDR3 DNA reads TGTGCCAGCAGCTTAAGACAGCCCGCCTACGAGCAGTACTTC. Protein: CASSLRQPAYEQYF.

DNA of the CDR3: TGTGCCATCAGTGACCCTGGACTAGCGGCTTACGAGCAGTACTTC. Translation gives CAISDPGLAAYEQYF. The genes are TRBV10-3 and TRBJ2-7, with 10 bases that match TRBD2. There are 15 residues in the CDR3. With V trimmed by 3 bases and J by 4 bases, 6 bases remained unmatched. CDR1 and CDR2 (germline): ENHRY, SYGVKD.

V is TRBV7-2 and J is TRBJ1-1, with TRBD1 as a possible D gene (6 bases). CDR3 length: 17 residues. The V end lost 4 bases, the J end lost 8 bases, and 26 bases lay between the germline ends. Germline-derived CDR1 and CDR2 are SGHTA and FQGNSA. The CDR3, as DNA: TGTGCCAGCAGCTCCAATTGGGGGGCGGCTAGTGGTAGGGAAGCTTTCTTT. It specifies CASSSNWGAASGREAFF.